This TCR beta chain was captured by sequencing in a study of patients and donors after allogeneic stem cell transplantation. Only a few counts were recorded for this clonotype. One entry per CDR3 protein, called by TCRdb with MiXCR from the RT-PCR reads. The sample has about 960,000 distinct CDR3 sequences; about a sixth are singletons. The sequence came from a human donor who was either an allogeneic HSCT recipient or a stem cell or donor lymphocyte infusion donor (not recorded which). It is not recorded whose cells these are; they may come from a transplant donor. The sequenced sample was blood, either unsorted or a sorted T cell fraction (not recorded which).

The CDR3 loop reads CASTPGGWETQYF. DNA of the CDR3: TGTGCCAGCACCCCAGGGGGTTGGGAGACCCAGTACTTC. The V and J genes are TRBV12-3 or TRBV12-4 and TRBJ2-5; TRBD1 matches 7 bases. The CDR3 is 13 amino acids. J lost 5 bases, V lost 7 bases, and 7 bases had no gene match.